This T cell receptor (beta chain) was recovered during a study of T cell repertoires in aging, cancer and after chemotherapy. Overall study: The whole study produced a dataset of several million TCR reads. Study-wide results and limits: Across the chemotherapy interval, each cancer cohort showed higher median generation probability, suggesting thymic rebound.

A mixed TRB-A/B primer pool amplified rearranged TRB by multiplex touch-down PCR. From the multiplex PCR reads, TCRdb called clonotypes with MiXCR, one entry per CDR3 protein. The sample has more than 15,000 distinct CDR3 sequences; about 50% are singletons. V lost 1 base to trimming and J lost 10 bases; unmatched junction nucleotides: 12. The CDR3 spans 16 residues. Germline assignment: CDR1 MNHNS and CDR2 SASEGT. The template was genomic DNA from peripheral blood, not RNA. In regard to this clonotype: No antigen is known for it.

The sample comprised blood. The origin of this receptor is a human donor in good health. V is TRBV6-1 and J is TRBJ2-1, with 8 bases fitting TRBD2. CDR3 protein: CASSEVKGLVGGEQFF. The CDR3 bases are TGTGCCAGCAGTGAAGTCAAGGGACTAGTTGGCGGAGAGCAGTTCTTC.